This T cell receptor (beta chain) was retrieved from a study of cytomegalovirus exposure and HLA in healthy donors. General observations from the study: Indistinguishable V segments, including TRBV6-2 and TRBV6-3, were excluded.

Points on this clone: Its antigen is currently unknown.

The PCR used 60 Vbeta and 13 Jbeta primers. Generated by immunoSEQ multiplex PCR, the TCRdb table keeps only in-frame clones and is missing some. The sample data list 140,000 to 150,000 clones. V lost 5 bases and J 2 bases, leaving 14 bases between the germline ends. The CDR3 runs 15 residues. Germline V gene data show CDR1 as SNHLY and CDR2 as FYNNEI. The material sequenced was PBMCs. This TCR was sampled from a male donor in good health and CMV-seronegative. The chain links TRBV2 to TRBJ2-3; a possible D gene is TRBD1 (6 bases). CDR3: CASSFGQRSTDTQYF. In DNA form, the CDR3 reads TGTGCCAGCAGTTTCGGACAGCGCTCCACAGATACGCAGTATTTT.